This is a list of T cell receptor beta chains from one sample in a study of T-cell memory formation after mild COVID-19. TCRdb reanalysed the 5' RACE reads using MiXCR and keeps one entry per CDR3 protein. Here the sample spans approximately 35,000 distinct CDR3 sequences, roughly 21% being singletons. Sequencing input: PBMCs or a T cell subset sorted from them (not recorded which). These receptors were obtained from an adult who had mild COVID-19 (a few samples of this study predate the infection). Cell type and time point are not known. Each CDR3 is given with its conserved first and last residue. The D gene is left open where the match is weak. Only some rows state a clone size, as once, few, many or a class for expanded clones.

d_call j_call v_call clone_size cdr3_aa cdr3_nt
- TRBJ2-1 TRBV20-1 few CSAKNLGNNNEQFF TGCAGTGCTAAAAACTTAGGCAATAACAATGAGCAGTTCTTC
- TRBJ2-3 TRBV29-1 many CSVEAQGLPTDTQYF TGCAGCGTTGAGGCCCAGGGTCTTCCCACAGATACGCAGTATTTT
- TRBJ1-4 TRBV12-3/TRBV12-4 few CASSLGGGGEKLFF TGTGCCAGCAGTTTAGGAGGAGGGGGTGAAAAACTGTTTTTT
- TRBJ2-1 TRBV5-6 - CASSLGVGAGYYEQFF TGTGCCAGCAGCTTGGGAGTAGGGGCGGGGTATTATGAGCAGTTCTTC
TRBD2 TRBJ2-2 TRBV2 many CASRLASTAGELFF TGTGCCAGCAGACTAGCGTCTACCGCCGGGGAGCTGTTTTTT
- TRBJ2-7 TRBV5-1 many CASSLDGAISSYEQYF TGCGCCAGCAGCTTGGATGGAGCTATTAGCTCCTACGAGCAGTACTTC
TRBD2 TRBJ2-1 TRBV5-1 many CASSLEAGVGNEQFF TGCGCCAGCAGCTTGGAGGCGGGAGTGGGGAATGAGCAGTTCTTC
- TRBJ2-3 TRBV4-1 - CASSRGSTDTQYF TGCGCCAGCAGCCGAGGGAGCACAGATACGCAGTATTTT
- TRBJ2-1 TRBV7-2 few CASSAVLLGRDNEQFF TGTGCCAGCAGCGCCGTGTTACTGGGCAGGGACAATGAGCAGTTCTTC
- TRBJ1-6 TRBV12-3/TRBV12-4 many CASSMTGSNSPLHF TGTGCCAGCAGCATGACAGGATCTAATTCACCCCTCCACTTT
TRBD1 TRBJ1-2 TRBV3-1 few CASSQDGRQGAGYTF TGTGCCAGCAGCCAAGATGGACGACAGGGGGCTGGCTACACCTTC
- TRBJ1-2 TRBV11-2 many CASSRGPSPGYTF TGTGCCAGCAGCCGGGGGCCTTCTCCGGGCTACACCTTC
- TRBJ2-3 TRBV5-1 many CASSFGQTDTQYF TGCGCCAGCAGCTTCGGGCAGACAGATACGCAGTATTTT
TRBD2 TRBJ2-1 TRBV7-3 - CASSLIAGLSYNEQFF TGTGCCAGCAGCTTAATAGCGGGCCTCTCCTACAATGAGCAGTTCTTC
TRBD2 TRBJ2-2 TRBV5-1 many CASSWTSGSPNTGELFF TGCGCCAGCAGCTGGACTAGCGGGAGCCCGAACACCGGGGAGCTGTTTTTT
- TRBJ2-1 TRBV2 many CASRREQGRGYNEQFF TGTGCCAGCAGACGAGAACAGGGTCGTGGCTACAATGAGCAGTTCTTC
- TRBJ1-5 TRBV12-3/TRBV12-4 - CASSSDRLSNQPQHF TGTGCCAGCAGCTCTGACAGACTAAGCAATCAGCCCCAGCATTTT
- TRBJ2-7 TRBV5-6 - CASSLEHQWSSYEQYF TGTGCCAGCAGCTTGGAGCATCAGTGGAGCTCCTACGAGCAGTACTTC
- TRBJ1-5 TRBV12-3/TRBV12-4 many CASTRDSNQPQHF TGTGCCAGCACCAGGGACAGCAATCAGCCCCAGCATTTT
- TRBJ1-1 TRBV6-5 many CASSYGLGNTEAFF TGTGCCAGCAGTTACGGCCTGGGGAACACTGAAGCTTTCTTT
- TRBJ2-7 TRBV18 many CASTIGQGGYEQYF TGTGCCAGCACCATTGGCCAGGGTGGTTACGAGCAGTACTTC
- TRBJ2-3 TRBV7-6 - CASSLAGPTDTQYF TGTGCCAGCAGCTTAGCCGGGCCGACAGATACGCAGTATTTT
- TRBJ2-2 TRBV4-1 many CASSRRVRDNTGELFF TGCGCCAGCAGCCGGCGAGTCCGGGATAACACCGGGGAGCTGTTTTTT
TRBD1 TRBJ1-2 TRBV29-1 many CSAGGQAYGYTF TGCAGCGCAGGGGGGCAGGCCTATGGCTACACCTTC
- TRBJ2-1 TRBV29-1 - CSVCAISYNEQFF TGCAGCGTTTGCGCCATCTCCTACAATGAGCAGTTCTTC
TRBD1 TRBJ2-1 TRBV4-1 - CASSPIPLHYRGGPRLQQFF TGCGCCAGCAGCCCGATACCCCTTCATTACAGGGGTGGACCTCGCTTACAGCAGTTCTTC